This T cell receptor (beta chain) was found in a study of blood T cells in healthy people across ages (dated by TCRdb to about 2015). With regard to the full study: Template switching captured roughly one uniquely barcoded TCR beta cDNA molecule per two T cells in model experiments. Using deep sequencing normalized with unique cDNA molecular identifiers, the study measured how TCR beta repertoire diversity changes with age. The donors were divided into four age groups: young (average about 16 years), middle-aged (around 41), aged (under 70) and long-lived (82). Two additional independent replicas of 1 million unique cDNA reads from the same blood draw were analyzed for two donors (one aged 18 to 30 and one aged 80 or older).

CDR1 SGHVS and CDR2 FNYEAQ are derived from the germline V gene. Spanning cysteine to phenylalanine, the CDR3 consists of 14 amino acids. Only the CDR3 portion is preserved as DNA: 42 bases, with reading frame beginning at the first base. Trimming accounts for 5 bases at V and 8 bases at J, while the number of junction bases matched to no gene is 9. The 35 to 40 donors, aged roughly 6 to 95 years, were systemically healthy Caucasian individuals from Russia. Each donor gave roughly 9 milliliters of peripheral blood, drawn into EDTA-treated Vacutainer tubes. Ficoll-Paque density-gradient centrifugation was used to isolate PBMCs, with at least 6.5 million per sample. Total RNA, at least 6 micrograms per sample, was extracted from PBMCs with Trizol reagent. The percentages of naive CD45RAhigh/CD27high T cells were determined by flow cytometry on a PBMC aliquot from every donor. Paper-wide results and their limitations: Compared with the aged group, the long-lived group had more naive CD4+ T cells, fewer expanded clones and increased TCR diversity, suggesting age selection. Because the CMV infection status of the donors was unknown, age-related changes in expanded clonotypes may potentially have been confounded. Estimates of total diversity based on one million sequenced T cells were regarded as lower bounds and as underestimates. A strong correlation was found between observed TCR beta diversity and the percentage of naive T cells measured by flow cytometry. As age increased, observed TCR beta diversity per million T cells dropped in a roughly linear way, and a significant reduction was already evident by age 40. Since profiling was done on bulk unsorted PBMCs, naive and antigen-experienced compartments could not be conclusively compared.

The library relied on 5' RACE. The sequencing machine was an Illumina HiSeq 2500. The second PCR ran for about 6 to 12 cycles and used a J-beta primer mix along with a sample-barcoded 5' primer. A unique molecular identifier was introduced onto each TCR beta cDNA molecule by a template-switch 5' adaptor carrying 12 random nucleotides. Each sample yielded at least 3 million CDR3-containing paired-end reads. The Mint cDNA synthesis kit, primed by a TRBC-specific oligonucleotide, was used to synthesize first-strand cDNA from all RNA. Following uracil-DNA glycosylase treatment, a first 18-cycle PCR with universal primers M1SS and BC2_uni_R was performed on all cDNA. On the authors' methods: Normalization of each sample was performed by random selection of 1 million high-quality reads, each carrying a distinct molecular identifier. Instead of being binned into consensus sequences, reads with shared molecular identifiers were discarded. MiTCR, set to a Q25 quality threshold and the strictest error-elimination algorithm, was used for CDR3 identification, clonotype clustering and error correction. A nonparametric unseen species model with Euler transformation was used to estimate lower-bound total TCR beta diversity. Using fastp trimming at Q25 and MiXCR clonotype assembly, TCRdb reanalyzed the public sequencing data and kept in-frame beta chains. Each CDR3 protein appears once, grouped with its most common genes and DNA. The authors' filters were not applied to this entry. The sample table contains approximately 960,000 distinct CDR3 sequences; only one count was recorded for 25% to 35% of them. The top ten clonotypes cover about a tenth of the sample.

Note on this clonotype: The specificity of this receptor is unknown. No base quality values were provided; no much bigger clone lies one nucleotide off.

This same sample was also taken into another study, of T cells of mothers and their children. According to the second study: Nine systemically healthy Caucasian individuals, comprising three mothers and their six children, were included as donors. cDNA synthesis used all of the extracted RNA, with 1.5 ug of RNA in each 15 ul reaction. In the second PCR, sample barcodes and 2-4 random nucleotides were introduced via the M1S primer. Each mother yielded over 8.5 million TCR beta CDR3 reads and each child some 3 million reads. TCR recombination output is similarly shaped by thymic selection in related and unrelated pairs, with a minor effect exerted by inherited differences. Normalized repertoire overlap in related mother-child pairs was always slightly higher than in unrelated mother-child pairs, but the difference was never significant. No persistent microchimeric T cell clones were detected, at a sensitivity of roughly 99 clones per million clonotypes. Deep NGS was used in the study to compare the TCR beta repertoires of mothers and children and to look for features that separate related mother-child pairs from unrelated individuals. Mothers averaged approximately 41 +/- 4 years of age and children averaged around 10 +/- 4 years. After adapters were ligated using NEBNext reagents, the libraries underwent 100+100 nt paired-end sequencing on an Illumina HiSeq 2000. To prevent cross-contamination, the mother and child libraries were prepared a month apart and were sequenced in separate runs. For each donor, between about 500,000 and 2,200,000 distinct TCR beta clonotypes were identified. Naive TCR beta clonotypes were estimated from low-frequency clonotypes matched to each donor's FACS-determined naive share, without sorting.

This clonotype originated in a middle-aged woman in good health. Sequencing was carried out using blood. This receptor chain uses TRBV7-6 and TRBJ2-7; 10 of the junction bases match TRBD1. The DNA sequence is as follows: TGTGCCAGCAGCCCGATCGGGACAGGGGAGAAGCAGTACTTC. Translation gives CASSPIGTGEKQYF. Supplemented by the reference TRBV7-6 and TRBJ2-7 proteins around the CDR3, the complete variable domain is GAGVSQSPRYKVTKRGQDVALRCDPISGHVSLYWYRQALGQGPEFLTYFNYEAQQDKSGLPNDRFSAERPEGSISTLTIQRTEQRDSAMYRCASSPIGTGEKQYFGPGTRLTVT.